These 2 T cell receptor beta chains were all obtained from the same sample, sequenced in a study of T cells in Graves' hyperthyroidism and ophthalmopathy. Authors of the study amplified TCR beta CDR3 regions from RNA transcripts. The study used the HTBI primer set for a first-round RT-PCR of the TCR CDR3. In TCRdb, the multiplex PCR reads were re-called with MiXCR into one record per CDR3 protein. The sample contains roughly 530,000 distinct CDR3 sequences, roughly 18% of which appear only once. The specimen was blood. Every receptor here comes from a woman between 18 and 29 years old with Graves' ophthalmopathy.

This clonotype has a count of ten or more. The chain carries TRBV10-3 and TRBJ2-1; D might be TRBD1 or TRBD2, each matching 5 bases. Looked up from germline, CDR1 is ENHRY and CDR2 is SYGVKD. Trimming shortened V by 2 bases and J by 4 bases, and 18 bases separated the two germline ends. CDR3 length: 17 amino acids. In nucleotides, the CDR3 is TGTGCCATCAGTGAGGGGCGAGGAGAGTGGGGGTACAATGAGCAGTTCTTC. Its translation: CAISEGRGEWGYNEQFF.

The table lists this clonotype with many counts. This rearrangement joins TRBV20-1 to TRBJ1-2; TRBD1 is a possible D gene (6 bases). Trimming removed 6 bases from V and 6 bases from J, with 26 bases in between. This CDR3 has 16 amino acids. The germline V gene encodes CDR1 DFQATT and CDR2 SNEGSKA (reference sequence). CDR3 in amino acids: CSAPSGSGGRWDGYTF. CDR3 nucleotide sequence: TGCAGTGCCCCTTCCGGTAGTGGGGGGCGCTGGGATGGCTACACCTTC.